This entry features one TCR beta chain sequence. Its target is not known. This record belongs to a study of cytomegalovirus exposure and HLA in healthy donors. General study points: TCR beta chains associated with HLA were, in a later analysis, more clonally expanded than equally common others.

PCR used 60 Vbeta primers and 13 Jbeta primers. Only in-frame clones appear in the TCRdb table, and some are missing; sequencing was by immunoSEQ multiplex PCR. The repertoire consists of about 180,000 clones, with 60% to 80% occurring once and the leading ten covering around 2.2%. The CDR3 totals 15 residues. Deletions cut 3 bases from V and 6 bases from J, with 18 bases between. The germline CDR1 and CDR2 sequences are LNHDA and SQIVND (reference sequence). The V gene is TRBV19, the J gene TRBJ2-7; a weak D match, TRBD1 (7 bases). The specimen was PBMCs. The sequence derives from a man between 60 and 70 years old in good health and CMV-seronegative. The CDR3 nucleotides are TGTGCCAGTAGTATCAGGCGGCAGCAGGGGGGCGAGCAGTACTTC. Protein: CASSIRRQQGGEQYF.